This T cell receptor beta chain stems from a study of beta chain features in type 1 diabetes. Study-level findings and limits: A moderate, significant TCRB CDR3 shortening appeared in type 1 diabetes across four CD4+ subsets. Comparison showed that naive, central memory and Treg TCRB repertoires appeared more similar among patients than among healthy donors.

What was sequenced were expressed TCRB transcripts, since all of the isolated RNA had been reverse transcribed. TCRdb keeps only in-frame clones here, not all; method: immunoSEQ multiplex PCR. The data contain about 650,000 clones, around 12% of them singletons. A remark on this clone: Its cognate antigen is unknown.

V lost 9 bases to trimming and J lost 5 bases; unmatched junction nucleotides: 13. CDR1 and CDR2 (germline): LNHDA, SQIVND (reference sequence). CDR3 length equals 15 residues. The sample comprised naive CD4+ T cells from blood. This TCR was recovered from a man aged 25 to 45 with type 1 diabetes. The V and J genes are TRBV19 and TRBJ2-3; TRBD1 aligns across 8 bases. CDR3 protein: CASRTQGVEKDTQYF. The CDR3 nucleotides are TGTGCCAGCCGTACACAGGGGGTTGAAAAAGATACGCAGTATTTT.